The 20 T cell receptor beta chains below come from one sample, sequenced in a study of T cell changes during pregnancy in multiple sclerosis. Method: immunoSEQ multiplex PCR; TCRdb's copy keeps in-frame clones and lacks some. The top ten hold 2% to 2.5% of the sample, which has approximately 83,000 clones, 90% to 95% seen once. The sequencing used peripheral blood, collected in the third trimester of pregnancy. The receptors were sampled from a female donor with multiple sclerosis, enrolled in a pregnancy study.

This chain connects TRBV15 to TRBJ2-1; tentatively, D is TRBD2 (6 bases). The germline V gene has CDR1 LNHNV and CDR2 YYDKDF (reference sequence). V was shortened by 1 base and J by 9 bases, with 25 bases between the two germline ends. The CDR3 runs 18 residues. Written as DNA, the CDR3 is TGTGCCACCAGCAGAGTACTAGTGGACTCGCGGGATCGGGGTGAGCAGTTCTTC. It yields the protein CATSRVLVDSRDRGEQFF.

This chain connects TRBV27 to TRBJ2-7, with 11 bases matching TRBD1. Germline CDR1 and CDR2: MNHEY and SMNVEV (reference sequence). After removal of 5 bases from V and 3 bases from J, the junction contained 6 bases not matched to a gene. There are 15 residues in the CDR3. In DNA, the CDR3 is TGTGCCAGCAGTCGCGGGACAGGGGGTGTCTACGAGCAGTACTTC. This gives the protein CASSRGTGGVYEQYF.

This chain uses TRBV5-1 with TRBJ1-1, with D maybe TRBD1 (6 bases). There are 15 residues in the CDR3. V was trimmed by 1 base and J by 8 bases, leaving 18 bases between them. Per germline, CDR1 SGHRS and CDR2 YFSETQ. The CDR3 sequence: CASSLIKGAGGEAFF. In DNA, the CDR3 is TGCGCCAGCAGCTTGATAAAGGGCGCGGGGGGCGAAGCTTTCTTT. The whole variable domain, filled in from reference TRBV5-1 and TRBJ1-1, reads KAGVTQTPRYLIKTRGQQVTLSCSPISGHRSVSWYQQTPGQGLQFLFEYFSETQRNKGNFPGRFSGRQFSNSRSEMNVSTLELGDSALYLCASSLIKGAGGEAFFGQGTRLTVV.

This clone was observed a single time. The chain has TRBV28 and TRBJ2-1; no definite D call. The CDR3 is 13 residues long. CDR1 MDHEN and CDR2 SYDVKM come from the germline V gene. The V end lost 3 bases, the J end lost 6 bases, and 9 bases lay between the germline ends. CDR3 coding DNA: TGTGCCAGCAGTTTGCAGGATCCCAATGAGCAGTTCTTC. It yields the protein CASSLQDPNEQFF.

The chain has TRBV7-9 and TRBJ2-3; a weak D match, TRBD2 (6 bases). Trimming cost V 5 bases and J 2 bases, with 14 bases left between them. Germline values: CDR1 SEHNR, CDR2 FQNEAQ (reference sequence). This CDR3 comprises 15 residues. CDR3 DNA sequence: TGTGCCAGCAGCCGCGGGGAAAGTTCCACAGATACGCAGTATTTT. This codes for CASSRGESSTDTQYF.

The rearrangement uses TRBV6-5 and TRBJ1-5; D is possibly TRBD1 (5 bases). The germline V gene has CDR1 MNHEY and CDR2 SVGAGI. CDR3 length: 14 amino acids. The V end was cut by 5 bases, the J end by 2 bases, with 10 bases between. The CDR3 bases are TGTGCCAGCAGTAGGCAGGGTGGCAATCAGCCCCAGCATTTT. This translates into CASSRQGGNQPQHF.

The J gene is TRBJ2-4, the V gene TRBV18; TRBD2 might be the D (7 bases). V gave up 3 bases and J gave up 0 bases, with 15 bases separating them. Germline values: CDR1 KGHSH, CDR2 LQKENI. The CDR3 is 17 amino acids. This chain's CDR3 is CASSPPRGGVAKNIQYF. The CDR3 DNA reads TGTGCCAGCTCACCCCCAAGGGGGGGAGTAGCCAAAAACATTCAGTACTTC.

The CDR3 sequence is CARTGVTGELFF. The CDR3 coding sequence is TGCGCCCGGACAGGTGTAACCGGGGAGCTGTTTTTT. The genes are TRBV29-1 and TRBJ2-2, with 7 bases that match TRBD1. From germline, CDR1 is SQVTM and CDR2 ANQGSEA. The CDR3 runs to 12 residues.

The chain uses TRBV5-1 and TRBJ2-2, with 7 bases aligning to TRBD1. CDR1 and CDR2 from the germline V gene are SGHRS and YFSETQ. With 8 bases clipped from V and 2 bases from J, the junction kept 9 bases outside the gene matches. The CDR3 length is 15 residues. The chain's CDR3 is CASTPGQINTGELFF. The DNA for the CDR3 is TGCGCCAGTACCCCGGGACAGATCAACACCGGGGAGCTGTTTTTT.

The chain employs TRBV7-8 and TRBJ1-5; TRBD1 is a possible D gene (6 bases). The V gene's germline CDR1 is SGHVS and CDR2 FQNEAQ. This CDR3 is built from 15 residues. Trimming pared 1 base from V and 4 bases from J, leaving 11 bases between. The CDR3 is CASSLVRGPNQPQHF. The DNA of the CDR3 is TGTGCCAGCAGCTTAGTCAGGGGACCAAATCAGCCCCAGCATTTT.

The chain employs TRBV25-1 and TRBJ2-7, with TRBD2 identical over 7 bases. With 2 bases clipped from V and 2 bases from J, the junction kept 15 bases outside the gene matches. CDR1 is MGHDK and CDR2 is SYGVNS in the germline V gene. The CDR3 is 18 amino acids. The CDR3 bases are TGTGCCAGCAGTGAACCTGGGGGAGGGCTAGCGGCGGCCTACGAGCAGTACTTC. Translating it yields CASSEPGGGLAAAYEQYF.

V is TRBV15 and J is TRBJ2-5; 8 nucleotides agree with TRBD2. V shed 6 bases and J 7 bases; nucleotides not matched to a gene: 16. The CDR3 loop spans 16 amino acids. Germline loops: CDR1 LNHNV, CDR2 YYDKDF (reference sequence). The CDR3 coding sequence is TGTGCCACCAGTTGGAGCGGTAGCGGGATGAGGATGACCCAGTACTTC. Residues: CATSWSGSGMRMTQYF.

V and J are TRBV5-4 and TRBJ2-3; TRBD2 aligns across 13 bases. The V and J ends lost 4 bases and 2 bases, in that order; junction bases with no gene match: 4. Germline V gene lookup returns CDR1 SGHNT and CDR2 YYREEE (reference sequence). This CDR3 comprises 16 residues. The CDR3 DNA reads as TGTGCCAGCAGCGGCGGACTAGCGGGAGTCACAGATACGCAGTATTTT. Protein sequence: CASSGGLAGVTDTQYF.

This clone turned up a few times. CDR3 amino acids: CASSTQVPYTF. For the CDR3, the DNA is TGTGCCAGCAGTACACAGGTCCCATACACCTTC. The chain couples TRBV28 to TRBJ1-2; possibly TRBD1 for D (5 bases). Looked up from germline, CDR1 is MDHEN and CDR2 is SYDVKM. The ends were cut back, 5 bases at V and 11 bases at J, with 12 bases in the middle. This CDR3 is 11 amino acids long.

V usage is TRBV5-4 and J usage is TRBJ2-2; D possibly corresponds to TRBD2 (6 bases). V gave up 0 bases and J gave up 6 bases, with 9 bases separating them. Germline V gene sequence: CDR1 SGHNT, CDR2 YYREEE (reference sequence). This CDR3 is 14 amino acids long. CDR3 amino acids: CASSLVSGPGELFF. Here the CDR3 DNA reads TGTGCCAGCAGCTTGGTCAGCGGGCCCGGGGAGCTGTTTTTT.

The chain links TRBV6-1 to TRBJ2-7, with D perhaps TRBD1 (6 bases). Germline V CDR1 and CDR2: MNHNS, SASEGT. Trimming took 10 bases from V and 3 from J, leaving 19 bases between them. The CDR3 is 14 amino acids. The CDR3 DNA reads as TGTGCCACTAATCCGGGACACAATCTCTACGAGCAGTACTTC. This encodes CATNPGHNLYEQYF.

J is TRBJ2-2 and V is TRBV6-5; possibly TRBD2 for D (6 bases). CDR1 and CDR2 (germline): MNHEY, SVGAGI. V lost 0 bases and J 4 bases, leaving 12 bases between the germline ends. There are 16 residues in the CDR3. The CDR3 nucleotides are TGTGCCAGCAGTTACTCGACCAGGGAGGCCACCGGGGAGCTGTTTTTT. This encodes CASSYSTREATGELFF.

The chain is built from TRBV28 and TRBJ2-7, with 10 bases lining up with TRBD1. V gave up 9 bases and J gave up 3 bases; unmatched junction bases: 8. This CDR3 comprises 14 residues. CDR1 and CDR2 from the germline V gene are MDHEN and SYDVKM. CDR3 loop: CASLPRDRGYEQYF. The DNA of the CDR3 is TGTGCCAGTCTCCCCCGGGACAGGGGCTACGAGCAGTACTTC.

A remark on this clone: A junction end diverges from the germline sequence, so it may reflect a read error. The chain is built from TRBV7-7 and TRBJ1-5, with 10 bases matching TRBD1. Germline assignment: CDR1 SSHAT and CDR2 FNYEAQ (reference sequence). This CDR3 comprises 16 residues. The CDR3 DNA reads TGTGCTAGCAGCTTAGGGGACAGGGGAATCGGTCAGCCCCAGCATTTT. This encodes CASSLGDRGIGQPQHF.

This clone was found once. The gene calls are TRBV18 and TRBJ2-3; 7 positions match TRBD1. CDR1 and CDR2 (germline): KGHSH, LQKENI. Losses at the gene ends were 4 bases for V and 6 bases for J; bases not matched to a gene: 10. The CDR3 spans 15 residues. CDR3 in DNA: TGTGCCAGCTCACGAGACCGGACAGGAATGGATACGCAGTATTTT. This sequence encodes CASSRDRTGMDTQYF.